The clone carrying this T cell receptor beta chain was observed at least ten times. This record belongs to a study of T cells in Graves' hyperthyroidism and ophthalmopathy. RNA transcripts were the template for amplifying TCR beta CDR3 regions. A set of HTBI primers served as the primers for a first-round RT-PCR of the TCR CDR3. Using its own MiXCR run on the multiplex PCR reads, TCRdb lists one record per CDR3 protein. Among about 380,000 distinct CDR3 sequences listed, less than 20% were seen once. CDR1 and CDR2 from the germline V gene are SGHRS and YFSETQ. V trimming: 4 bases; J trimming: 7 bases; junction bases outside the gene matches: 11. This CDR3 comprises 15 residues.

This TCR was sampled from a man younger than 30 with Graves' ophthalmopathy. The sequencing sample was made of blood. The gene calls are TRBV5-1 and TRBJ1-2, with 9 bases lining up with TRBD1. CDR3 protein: CASSPPGQGEVGYTF. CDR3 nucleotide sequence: TGCGCCAGCAGCCCCCCGGGACAGGGAGAGGTTGGCTACACCTTC.